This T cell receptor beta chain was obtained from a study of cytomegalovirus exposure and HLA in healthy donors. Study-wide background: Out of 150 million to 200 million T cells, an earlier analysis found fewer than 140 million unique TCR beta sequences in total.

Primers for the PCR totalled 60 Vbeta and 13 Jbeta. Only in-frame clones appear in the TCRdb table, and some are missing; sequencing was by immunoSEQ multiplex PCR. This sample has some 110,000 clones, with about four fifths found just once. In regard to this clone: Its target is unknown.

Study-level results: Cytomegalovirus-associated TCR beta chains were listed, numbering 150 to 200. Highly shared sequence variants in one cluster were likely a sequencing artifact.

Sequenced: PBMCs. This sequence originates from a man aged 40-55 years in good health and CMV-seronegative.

CDR3 loop: CASRSSSFGKSSYNEQFF. The CDR3 DNA sequence: TGTGCCAGCAGATCCAGTAGTTTCGGGAAAAGCTCCTACAATGAGCAGTTCTTC. This chain joins TRBV7-2 and TRBJ2-1, with a possible D match to TRBD2 (5 bases). Germline V gene lookup returns CDR1 SGHTA and CDR2 FQGNSA. The CDR3 is 18 residues long. V lost 6 bases and J lost 0, with 21 bases in between. The entire variable domain, with the rest obtained from reference TRBV7-2 and TRBJ2-1, is as follows: GAGVSQSPSNKVTEKGKDVELRCDPISGHTALYWYRQSLGQGLEFLIYFQGNSAPDKSGLPSDRFSAERTGGSVSTLTIQRTQQEDSAVYLCASRSSSFGKSSYNEQFFGPGTRLTVL.